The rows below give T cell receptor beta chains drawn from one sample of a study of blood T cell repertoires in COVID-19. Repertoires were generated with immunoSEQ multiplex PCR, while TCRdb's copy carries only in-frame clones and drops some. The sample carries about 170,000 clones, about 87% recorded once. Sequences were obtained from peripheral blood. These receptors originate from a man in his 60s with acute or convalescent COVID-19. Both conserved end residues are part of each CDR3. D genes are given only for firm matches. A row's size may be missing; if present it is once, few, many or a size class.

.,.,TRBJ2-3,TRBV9,TGTGCCAGCAGCCTACTCGTCTCAGGGGAAGGTACGCAGTATTTT,CASSLLVSGEGTQYF
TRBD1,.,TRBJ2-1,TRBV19,TGTGCCAGTAGTATACAGGGGGCATCCAATGAGCAGTTCTTC,CASSIQGASNEQFF
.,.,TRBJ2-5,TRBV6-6,TGTGCCACCCGGGCGGCGGGGTACCTGCAAGAGACCCAGTACTTC,CATRAAGYLQETQYF
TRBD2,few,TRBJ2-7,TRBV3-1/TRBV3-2,TGTGCCAGCAGCCGACTTGATGAGACTAGCCCCTACGAGCAGTACTTC,CASSRLDETSPYEQYF
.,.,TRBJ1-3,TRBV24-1,TGTGCCACCAGTGCCCCAGGGGTTGGAGGAAACACCATATATTTT,CATSAPGVGGNTIYF
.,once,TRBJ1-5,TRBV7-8,TGTGCCAGCAGCCCATGGGGCCCTAGCAATCAGCCCCAGCATTTT,CASSPWGPSNQPQHF
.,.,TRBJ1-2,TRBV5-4,TGTGCCAGCAGCCAAGACAGGAACTATGGCTACACCTTC,CASSQDRNYGYTF
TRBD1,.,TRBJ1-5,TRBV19,TGTGCCAGTAGTATTCAATCCGACAGGGACCAGCATTTT,CASSIQSDRDQHF
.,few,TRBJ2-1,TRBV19,TGTGCCAGTAGTCCCCGAGATAGCGCGAGCTCCTACAATGAGCAGTTCTTC,CASSPRDSASSYNEQFF
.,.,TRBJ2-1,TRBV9,TGTGCCAGCAGCCCGTGGGCTAGCGTCTCCTACAATGAGCAGTTCTTC,CASSPWASVSYNEQFF
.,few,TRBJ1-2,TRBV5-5,TGTGCCAGCACTCCAGGGGACGGCTCTAACTATGGCTACACCTTC,CASTPGDGSNYGYTF
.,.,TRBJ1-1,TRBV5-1,TGCGCCAGCAGCTTGGCCCCAGGACAGACTGAAGCTTTCTTT,CASSLAPGQTEAFF
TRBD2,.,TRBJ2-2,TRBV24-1,TGTGCCACCAGCGGGAGGATGAACACCGGGGAGCTGTTTTTT,CATSGRMNTGELFF
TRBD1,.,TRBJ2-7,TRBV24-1,TGTGCCACCAGTGATACCGGGACAGGGGGCGACGAGCAGTACTTC,CATSDTGTGGDEQYF
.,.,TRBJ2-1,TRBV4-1,TGCGCCAGCAGCCAAGAGCCGGGGGTGACCTACAATGAGCAGTTCTTC,CASSQEPGVTYNEQFF
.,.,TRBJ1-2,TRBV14,TGTGCCAGCAGCCAAGAATTGGCAGACTATGGCTACACCTTC,CASSQELADYGYTF
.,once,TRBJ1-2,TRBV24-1,TGTGCCACCAGTGATCTCTGGAGTACCTATGGCTACACCTTC,CATSDLWSTYGYTF
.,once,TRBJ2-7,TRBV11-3,TGTGCCAGCAGCCCACCCCGGGGTGTACAATCCTACGAGCAGTACTTC,CASSPPRGVQSYEQYF
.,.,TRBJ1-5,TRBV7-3,TGTGCCAGCAGCCCCGACGGCGGTCAGCCCCAGCATTTT,CASSPDGGQPQHF
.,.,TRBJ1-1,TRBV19,TGTGCCAGCATACGGGGGACGCACACTGAAGCTTTCTTT,CASIRGTHTEAFF
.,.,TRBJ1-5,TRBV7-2,TGTGCCAGCAGCTTAGCGACACACAATCAGCCCCAGCATTTT,CASSLATHNQPQHF
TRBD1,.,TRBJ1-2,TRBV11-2,TGTGCCAGCAGCGCGACAGGGGCGAGGGAGCACTATGGCTACACCTTC,CASSATGAREHYGYTF
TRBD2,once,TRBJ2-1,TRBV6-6,TGTGCCAGCAGTTCCGGGACTAGCGGGACAAATGAGCAGTTCTTC,CASSSGTSGTNEQFF
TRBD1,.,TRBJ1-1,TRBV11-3,TGTGCCAGCAGCAGGGACAGCACAATGAACACTGAAGCTTTCTTT,CASSRDSTMNTEAFF
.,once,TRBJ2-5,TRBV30,TGTGCCTGGAGTGTTGGTTTCAGAACCCGCGGGGAGACCCAGTACTTC,CAWSVGFRTRGETQYF
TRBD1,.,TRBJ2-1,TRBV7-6,TGTGCCAGCAGTTCGTGGAGCAGGGGGCTTAATGAGCAGTTCTTC,CASSSWSRGLNEQFF
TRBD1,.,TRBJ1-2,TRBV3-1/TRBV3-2,TGTGCCAGCAGCCGCCAGACAGGGCTTATTAGCTATGGCTACACCTTC,CASSRQTGLISYGYTF
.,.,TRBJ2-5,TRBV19,TGTGCCAGCAGGGGCGTGGAGACCCAGTACTTC,CASRGVETQYF
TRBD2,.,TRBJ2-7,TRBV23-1,TGCGCCAGCAGTCAATTGGATAGCGGGAGGCCCTTTTCCTACGAGCAGTACTTC,CASSQLDSGRPFSYEQYF
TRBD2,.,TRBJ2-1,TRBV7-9,TGTGCCAGCAGCTCCTCGCGTCTAGCGGGAGCTCGGGACAATGAGCAGTTCTTC,CASSSSRLAGARDNEQFF
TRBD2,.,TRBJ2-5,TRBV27,TGTGCCAGCAGATGGGACTACACACGAGAGACCCAGTACTTC,CASRWDYTRETQYF
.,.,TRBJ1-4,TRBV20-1,TGCAGGGAGGGTAAACTGTTTTTT,CREGKLFF
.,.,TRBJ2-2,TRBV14,TGTGCCAGCAGCCTCCCAGGGTCCTCGAACACCGGGGAGCTGTTTTTT,CASSLPGSSNTGELFF
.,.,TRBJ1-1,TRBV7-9,TGTGCCAGCAGCACTCCTTTCCTGTATGAAGCTTTCTTT,CASSTPFLYEAFF
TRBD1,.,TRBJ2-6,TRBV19,TGTGCCAGTAGCCCAGGGGGCGCCGGGGCCAACGTCCTGACTTTC,CASSPGGAGANVLTF
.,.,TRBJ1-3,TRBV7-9,TGTGCCACTACTCGGCAGGCTACGACCAAGGGAAACACCATATATTTT,CATTRQATTKGNTIYF
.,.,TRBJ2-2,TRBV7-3,TGTGCCAGCAGCTCCCATAGCGGAGCCCGCTTGAACACCGGGGAGCTGTTTTTT,CASSSHSGARLNTGELFF
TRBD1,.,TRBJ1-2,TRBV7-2,TGTGCCAGCAGCTTAGTGGCAGGGGGGAACTATGGCTACACCTTC,CASSLVAGGNYGYTF
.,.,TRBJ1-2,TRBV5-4,TGTGCCAGCAGCTTGGTCCCAGATTCCTATGGCTACACCTTC,CASSLVPDSYGYTF
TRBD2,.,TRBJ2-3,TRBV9,TGTGCCAGCAGCACTAGCGGGGGGGCCGTCGGTACGCAGTATTTT,CASSTSGGAVGTQYF
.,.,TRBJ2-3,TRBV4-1,TGCGCCAGCAGCCAAGTTGCGGCCAGGGTGACAGATACGCAGTATTTT,CASSQVAARVTDTQYF
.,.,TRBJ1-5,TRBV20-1,TGCAGTGCTAGTAAGGAGTATAGCAATCAGCCCCAGCATTTT,CSASKEYSNQPQHF
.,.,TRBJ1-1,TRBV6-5,TGTGCCAGCAGTTACCCGGGGGGGGCTGAAGCTTTCTTT,CASSYPGGAEAFF
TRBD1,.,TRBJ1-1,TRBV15,TGTGCCACCAGCACCGAGACAGGGTGGACTGAAGCTTTCTTT,CATSTETGWTEAFF
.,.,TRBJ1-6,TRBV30,TGTGCCTGGAGTGTACGCGGAAATGGGTCACCCCTCCACTTT,CAWSVRGNGSPLHF
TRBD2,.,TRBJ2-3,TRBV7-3,TGTGCCAGCAGCTTAATAGCGGGCGTCACAGATACGCAGTATTTT,CASSLIAGVTDTQYF
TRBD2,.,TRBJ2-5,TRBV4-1,TGCGCCAGCAGCCATCCTCTTATACGGGGGGGCCCCGGGGAGACCCAGTACTTC,CASSHPLIRGGPGETQYF